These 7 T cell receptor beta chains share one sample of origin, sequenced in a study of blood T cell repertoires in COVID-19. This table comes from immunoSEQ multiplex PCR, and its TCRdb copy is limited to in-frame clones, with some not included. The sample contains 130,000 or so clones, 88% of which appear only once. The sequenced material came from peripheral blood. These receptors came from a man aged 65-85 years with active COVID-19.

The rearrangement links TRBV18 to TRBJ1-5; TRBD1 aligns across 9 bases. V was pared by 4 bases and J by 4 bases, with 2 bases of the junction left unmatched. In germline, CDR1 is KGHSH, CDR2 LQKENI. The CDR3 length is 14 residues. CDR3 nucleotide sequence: TGTGCCAGCTCACGTGGGACAGGGAATCAGCCCCAGCATTTT. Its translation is CASSRGTGNQPQHF.

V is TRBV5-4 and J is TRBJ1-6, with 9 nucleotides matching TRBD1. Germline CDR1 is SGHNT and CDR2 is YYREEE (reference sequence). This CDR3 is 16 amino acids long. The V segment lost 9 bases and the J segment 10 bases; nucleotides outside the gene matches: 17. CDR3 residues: CATSPYSTGGGSPLHF. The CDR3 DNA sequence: TGTGCCACCTCCCCGTACTCGACAGGGGGAGGATCACCCCTCCACTTT.

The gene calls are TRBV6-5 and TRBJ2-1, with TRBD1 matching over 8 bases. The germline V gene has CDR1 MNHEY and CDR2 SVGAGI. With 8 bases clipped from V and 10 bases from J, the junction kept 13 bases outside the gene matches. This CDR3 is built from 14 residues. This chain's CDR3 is CASSSGGRSGEQFF. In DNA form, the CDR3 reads TGTGCCAGCTCTTCAGGGGGCAGGTCGGGGGAGCAGTTCTTC.

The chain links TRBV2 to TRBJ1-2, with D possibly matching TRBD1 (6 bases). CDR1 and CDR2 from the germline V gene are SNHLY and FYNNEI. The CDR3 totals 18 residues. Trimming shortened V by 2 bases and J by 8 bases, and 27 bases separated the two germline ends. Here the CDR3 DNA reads TGTGCCAGCAGTGAATACCAGGACAGCTACGACTCCACGAGGGGCTACACCTTC. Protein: CASSEYQDSYDSTRGYTF.

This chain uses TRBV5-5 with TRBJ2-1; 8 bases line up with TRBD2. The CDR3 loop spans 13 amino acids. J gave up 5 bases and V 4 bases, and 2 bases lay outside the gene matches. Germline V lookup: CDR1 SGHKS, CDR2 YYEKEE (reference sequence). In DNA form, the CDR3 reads TGTGCCAGCAGCGTTAGCGGGGACAATGAGCAGTTCTTC. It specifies CASSVSGDNEQFF.

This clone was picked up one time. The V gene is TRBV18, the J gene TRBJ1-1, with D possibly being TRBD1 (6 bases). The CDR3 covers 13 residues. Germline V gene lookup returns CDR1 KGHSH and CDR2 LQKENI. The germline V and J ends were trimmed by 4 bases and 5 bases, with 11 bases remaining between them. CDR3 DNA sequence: TGTGCCAGCTCACTAAATACAGGGACTGAAGCTTTCTTT. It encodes CASSLNTGTEAFF.

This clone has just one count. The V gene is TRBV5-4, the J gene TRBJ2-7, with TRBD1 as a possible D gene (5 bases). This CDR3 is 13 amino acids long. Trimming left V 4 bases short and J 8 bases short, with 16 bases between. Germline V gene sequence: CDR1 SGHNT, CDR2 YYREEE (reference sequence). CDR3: CASSLGAEFKQYF. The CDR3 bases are TGTGCCAGCAGCCTTGGGGCGGAATTCAAGCAGTACTTC.